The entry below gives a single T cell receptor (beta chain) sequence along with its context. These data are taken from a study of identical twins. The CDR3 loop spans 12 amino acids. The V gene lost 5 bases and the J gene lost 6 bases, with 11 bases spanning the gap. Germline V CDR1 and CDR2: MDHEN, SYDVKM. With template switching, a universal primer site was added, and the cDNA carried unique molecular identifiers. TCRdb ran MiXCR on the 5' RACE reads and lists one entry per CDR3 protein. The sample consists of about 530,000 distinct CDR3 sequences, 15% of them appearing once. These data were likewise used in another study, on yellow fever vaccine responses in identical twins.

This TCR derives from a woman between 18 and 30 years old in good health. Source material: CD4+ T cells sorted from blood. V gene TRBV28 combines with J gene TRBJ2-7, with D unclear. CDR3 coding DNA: TGTGCCAGCAGTCCCCCTATGGGCGAGCAGTACGTC. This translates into CASSPPMGEQYV.